This paragraph reports one TCR beta chain. This CDR3 has 14 amino acids. Trimming took off 6 bases at V and 3 bases at J, with 14 bases between the two ends. CDR1 is MDHEN, CDR2 SYDVKM, per germline. A single record per CDR3 protein comes from TCRdb applying MiXCR to the reads. The profile shows about 250,000 distinct CDR3 sequences, 15% to 20% of them singletons. This sample stems from a study of T cell repertoires in cytomegalovirus infection. The sequence came from a human donor in good health (CMV status not recorded). Some clones in this sample may be carry-over from other donors' samples. The chain has TRBV28 and TRBJ1-1; D not resolved. The sequencing input was CD8+ T cells from PBMCs. The CDR3 sequence: CASRSAIGDTEAFF. For the CDR3, the DNA is TGTGCCAGCAGGTCCGCAATCGGGGACACTGAAGCTTTCTTT.